These 13 T cell receptor beta chains originate from one sample sequenced in a study of post-analysis software for immune sequencing data. Study-level points and caveats: TRBV segments more frequent in patients than in controls numbered several and included TRBV5-6, TRBV5-1 and TRBV20-1.

cDNA libraries of TCR beta carried unique molecular identifiers. TCRdb redid the calling of the PCR reads with MiXCR, one entry per CDR3 protein. Among approximately 690,000 distinct CDR3 sequences listed, approximately 59% were seen once. These receptors have no identified antigens. Sequencing used blood. These TCRs come from a girl under 10 years old with multiple sclerosis.

The CDR3 region has the DNA TGCGCCAGCAGCTTGTCTAGCGGGGTTGACAATGAGCAGTTCTTC. It specifies CASSLSSGVDNEQFF. The V and J genes are TRBV5-1 and TRBJ2-1; TRBD2 aligns across 9 bases. The CDR3 covers 15 residues. V lost 1 base to trimming and J lost 5 bases; unmatched junction nucleotides: 4. Per the germline V gene, CDR1 is SGHRS and CDR2 is YFSETQ.

The V gene is TRBV5-4, the J gene TRBJ2-3, with D tentatively TRBD2 (5 bases). The CDR3 contains 14 residues. Germline CDR1 is SGHNT and CDR2 is YYREEE (reference sequence). The ends were cut back, 2 bases at V and 2 bases at J, with 9 bases in the middle. The CDR3, as DNA: TGTGCCAGCAGCTTTCTAGCTAACACAGATACGCAGTATTTT. This codes for CASSFLANTDTQYF.

CDR3 bases: TGTGCCAGCAGCTACCCCGGGACAGCTCCCAAAGGGCATGAGCAGTTCTTC. Translation gives CASSYPGTAPKGHEQFF. The chain is built from TRBV7-9 and TRBJ2-1; 7 positions agree with TRBD1. The V segment lost 4 bases and the J segment 8 bases; nucleotides outside the gene matches: 17. CDR3 length equals 17 residues. The germline V gene encodes CDR1 SEHNR and CDR2 FQNEAQ (reference sequence).

The chain has TRBV5-1 and TRBJ2-7, with 9 bases identical to TRBD2. Per germline, CDR1 SGHRS and CDR2 YFSETQ. V dropped 5 bases and J dropped 6; count of bases not matched to a gene: 18. The CDR3 covers 17 residues. CDR3 protein: CASRKISGGQGGSEQYF. For the CDR3, the DNA is TGCGCCAGCAGAAAGATAAGCGGGGGGCAGGGGGGATCCGAGCAGTACTTC.

In its sample, this clonotype was seen a few times. The chain is built from TRBV5-1 and TRBJ1-1, with D uncertain. V gave up 3 bases and J gave up 0 bases, with 15 bases separating them. Germline CDR1 is SGHRS and CDR2 is YFSETQ. The CDR3 covers 16 residues. As DNA, the CDR3 is TGCGCCAGCAGCTCGCGCCGGGCGAACATGAACACTGAAGCTTTCTTT. Protein sequence: CASSSRRANMNTEAFF.

This clonotype was seen once. The chain recombines TRBV9 with TRBJ2-2, with D maybe TRBD2 (5 bases). With 0 bases removed from V and 2 bases from J, the gap between germline ends came to 11 bases. Germline CDR1 is SGDLS and CDR2 is YYNGEE. This CDR3 has 16 residues. The chain's CDR3 is CASSVGGGGNTGELFF. CDR3 sequence (DNA): TGTGCCAGCAGCGTAGGCGGCGGAGGCAACACCGGGGAGCTGTTTTTT. Filled out from reference TRBV9 and TRBJ2-2, the complete variable domain reads DSGVTQTPKHLITATGQRVTLRCSPRSGDLSVYWYQQSLDQGLQFLIQYYNGEERAKGNILERFSAQQFPDLHSELNLSSLELGDSALYFCASSVGGGGNTGELFFGEGSRLTVL.

The chain is built from TRBV12-3 or TRBV12-4 and TRBJ1-1; 7 bases are shared with TRBD1. The J segment lost 1 base and the V segment lost 6 bases, leaving 5 bases of the junction unmatched. The CDR3 consists of 14 residues. The CDR3 DNA reads as TGTGCCAGCAGCTGGGACAGCCAGAACACTGAAGCTTTCTTT. This gives the protein CASSWDSQNTEAFF.

In its sample, this clonotype was seen a few times. The chain uses TRBV12-3 or TRBV12-4 and TRBJ2-5; 9 positions agree with TRBD2. The J segment lost 5 bases and the V segment lost 6 bases, leaving 10 bases of the junction unmatched. The CDR3 is made up of 15 amino acids. CDR3 in DNA: TGTGCCAGCAGGAGGCGGGAGGGCCAAACGGAGACCCAGTACTTC. Protein sequence: CASRRREGQTETQYF.

This clonotype was seen a single time. This chain uses TRBV6-2 or TRBV6-3 with TRBJ2-5; weak D call: TRBD1 (6 bases). CDR3 size: 16 residues. V was trimmed by 2 bases and J by 11 bases, leaving 24 bases between them. Looked up from germline, CDR1 is MNHEY and CDR2 is SVGEGT. The DNA of the CDR3 is TGTGCCAGCAGTTACCCGACAGGACCCTCCTACAATGAGCAGTACTTC. As protein: CASSYPTGPSYNEQYF.

The gene calls are TRBV7-9 and TRBJ2-7; 8 bases align to TRBD1. The CDR3 consists of 15 residues. V was clipped by 5 bases and J by 0 bases; unmatched bases: 6. Germline V gives CDR1 SEHNR, CDR2 FQNEAQ (reference sequence). CDR3 coding DNA: TGTGCCAGCAGCCACGGACAGGGTCCCTCCTACGAGCAGTACTTC. This sequence encodes CASSHGQGPSYEQYF. Combining the CDR3 with reference TRBV7-9 and TRBJ2-7 gives the whole variable domain DTGVSQNPRHKITKRGQNVTFRCDPISEHNRLYWYRQTLGQGPEFLTYFQNEAQLEKSRLLSDRFSAERPKGSFSTLEIQRTEQGDSAMYLCASSHGQGPSYEQYFGPGTRLTVT.

J is TRBJ2-1 and V is TRBV27; 10 bases are shared with TRBD2. The V and J ends lost 5 bases and 0 bases, in that order; junction bases with no gene match: 10. The CDR3 covers 18 residues. Germline V gene lookup returns CDR1 MNHEY and CDR2 SMNVEV (reference sequence). CDR3: CASSGVAGGMSSYNEQFF. The CDR3, as DNA: TGTGCCAGCAGTGGGGTAGCGGGAGGAATGAGCTCCTACAATGAGCAGTTCTTC.

V and J are TRBV2 and TRBJ2-5; the D is unclear. This CDR3 comprises 18 residues. Trimming stripped 6 bases from V and 11 bases from J, with 34 bases between. CDR1 is SNHLY, CDR2 FYNNEI, per germline. CDR3 coding DNA: TGTGCCAGCAGCCCCAGTGGTTTACTACGTACGCTTTTAAATGAGCAGTACTTC. Translation: CASSPSGLLRTLLNEQYF.

The rearrangement uses TRBV5-1 and TRBJ2-7, with D possibly TRBD2 on 6 matching bases. V dropped 5 bases and J dropped 2 bases, with 17 bases sitting between them. This CDR3 region has 15 residues. CDR1 and CDR2 from the germline V gene are SGHRS and YFSETQ. CDR3 loop: CASRRGEGPPYEQYF. The DNA of the CDR3 is TGCGCCAGCAGGCGGGGAGAGGGACCCCCCTACGAGCAGTACTTC. Variable domain in full (rest from reference TRBV5-1 and TRBJ2-7): KAGVTQTPRYLIKTRGQQVTLSCSPISGHRSVSWYQQTPGQGLQFLFEYFSETQRNKGNFPGRFSGRQFSNSRSEMNVSTLELGDSALYLCASRRGEGPPYEQYFGPGTRLTVT.